Shown below are 4 T cell receptor beta chains from a single sample sequenced in a study of radiotherapy plus CTLA-4 blockade in lung cancer. The table came from immunoSEQ multiplex PCR; TCRdb's copy has only in-frame clones and leaves some out. The data hold about 110,000 clones, with about 80% observed a single time. The material was peripheral blood, obtained from a patient treated with radiotherapy plus ipilimumab. Receptors were obtained from a human donor with non-small cell lung cancer that progressed on radiotherapy plus ipilimumab. Some clones in this sample may be carry-over from other donors' samples.

The chain is built from TRBV11-2 and TRBJ2-7; D could derive from TRBD1 or TRBD2 (5 bases each). The V gene's germline CDR1 is SGHAT and CDR2 FQNNGV. The V gene lost 3 bases and the J gene lost 3 bases, with 12 bases spanning the gap. This CDR3 has 14 residues. The CDR3 bases are TGTGCCAGCAGCTTGGTTGGGACCCTCTACGAGCAGTACTTC. It translates to CASSLVGTLYEQYF.

This chain links TRBV28 with TRBJ1-2; D remains ambiguous. The CDR3 covers 17 residues. Germline CDR1 MDHEN, CDR2 SYDVKM. Trimming left V 4 bases short and J 0 bases short, with 18 bases between. CDR3 sequence reads: CASSSNPPPEPNYGYTF. CDR3 DNA: TGTGCCAGCAGTTCGAACCCCCCCCCGGAGCCTAACTATGGCTACACCTTC.

The rearrangement joins TRBV5-1 to TRBJ2-7; 8 nucleotides agree with TRBD1. The CDR3 length is 15 residues. The germline CDR1 and CDR2 sequences are SGHRS and YFSETQ. Trimming removed 2 bases from V and 2 bases from J; junction bases left unmatched: 6. CDR3 in amino acids: CASSFRTGPTYEQYF. CDR3 coding DNA: TGCGCCAGCAGCTTCCGGACAGGGCCAACCTACGAGCAGTACTTC.

This chain's CDR3 is CASSSPGQGAQETQYF. CDR3 in DNA: TGTGCCAGTAGTTCACCGGGACAGGGAGCCCAAGAGACCCAGTACTTC. The gene calls are TRBV19 and TRBJ2-5, with 9 bases matching TRBD1. The trim removed 5 bases at V and 1 base at J, leaving 8 bases unmatched. In germline, CDR1 is LNHDA, CDR2 SQIVND (reference sequence). The CDR3 extends over 16 amino acids.